Presented here are 13 T cell receptor beta chains from one specimen sequenced in a study of metastatic and nonmetastatic thyroid tumors. Patients were all untreated before their thyroid surgery. TCRdb re-called clones via MiXCR from the PCR reads. The profile shows 25,000 to 35,000 clones, 25% to 35% of them singletons. The source material was blood. Source of these receptors: a female donor with papillary thyroid cancer or a benign thyroid nodule (not recorded which). Some clones in this sample may be carry-over from other donors' samples.

This clone came up a few times. The J gene is TRBJ1-3, the V gene TRBV30, with D unresolved. CDR3 length: 14 amino acids. V gave up 2 bases and J gave up 5 bases, with 13 bases separating them. Germline V gene data show CDR1 as GTSNPN and CDR2 as SVGIG (reference sequence). CDR3 bases: TGTGCCTGGAGTTCGGGATCAGCTCGAAACACCATATATTTT. The encoded protein is CAWSSGSARNTIYF.

This clone was detected only once. The chain couples TRBV4-1 to TRBJ2-7, with 12 bases that match TRBD1. Germline CDR1 reads MGHRA; CDR2 reads YSYEKL. The V and J ends lost 4 bases and 6 bases, in that order; junction bases with no gene match: 10. There are 16 residues in the CDR3. CDR3 sequence reads: CASSPDPGTGGAEQYF. CDR3 nucleotides: TGCGCCAGCAGCCCAGACCCCGGGACAGGGGGCGCCGAGCAGTACTTC.

Many counts were recorded for this clone. The rearrangement joins TRBV6-5 to TRBJ2-1; D is perhaps TRBD1 (5 bases). Trimming pared 1 base from V and 2 bases from J, leaving 15 bases between. This CDR3 is built from 17 residues. The germline V gene encodes CDR1 MNHEY and CDR2 SVGAGI. CDR3 protein: CASSYFGHGAAYNEQFF. Here the CDR3 DNA reads TGTGCCAGCAGTTACTTCGGACATGGAGCAGCCTACAATGAGCAGTTCTTC.

This clone showed up many times. Different DNA sequences within this sample yield the same CDR3. The genes are TRBV10-3 and TRBJ2-1; 11 positions agree with TRBD2. The CDR3 extends over 16 amino acids. From germline, CDR1 is ENHRY and CDR2 SYGVKD. V gave up 3 bases and J gave up 12 bases; unmatched junction bases: 13. CDR3 sequence: CAISDSLAGGPRSQFF. The DNA for the CDR3 is TGTGCCATCAGTGATAGTTTAGCGGGAGGGCCCCGGTCGCAGTTCTTC.

The V gene is TRBV6-2 or TRBV6-3, the J gene TRBJ2-7, with TRBD2 identical over 10 bases. The CDR3 spans 17 residues. V shed 6 bases and J 6 bases; nucleotides not matched to a gene: 17. The germline V gene has CDR1 MNHEY and CDR2 SVGEGT. In nucleotides, the CDR3 is TGTGCCAGCAGAAGCTCAAGCGGGAGGGCCGGGTTTCGCGAGCAGTACGTC. This sequence encodes CASRSSSGRAGFREQYV.

With respect to this clone: One end of the junction is discordant with germline, which a read error may explain. This rearrangement joins TRBV12-3 or TRBV12-4 to TRBJ2-3; no clear D gene. The CDR3 length is 12 residues. The CDR3, as DNA: TGTGCCAGAAGTTTTTCCACAGCTACGCAGTATTTT. This sequence encodes CARSFSTATQYF.

V and J are TRBV27 and TRBJ2-2; TRBD2 aligns across 8 bases. V lost 7 bases and J lost 6; bases outside the gene matches: 4. Germline-derived CDR1 and CDR2 are MNHEY and SMNVEV (reference sequence). The CDR3 loop spans 13 amino acids. CDR3 coding DNA: TGTGCCAGCACCACCGGGGGGGCCGGGGAGCTGTTTTTT. Translation: CASTTGGAGELFF.

This clone was seen repeatedly, ten times or more. At one end, the junction sequence differs from germline, possibly due to a read error. Other nucleotide sequences in the sample specify the same CDR3. The DNA for the CDR3 is TGTGCCGGCAGCTTGGGGGGGGATACGCAGTATTTT. Residues: CAGSLGGDTQYF. The chain has TRBV5-4 and TRBJ2-3, with 7 bases fitting TRBD2. This CDR3 has 12 residues. Germline assignment: CDR1 SGHNT and CDR2 YYREEE (reference sequence).

This chain connects TRBV3-1 to TRBJ2-7, with 8 bases aligning to TRBD1. The germline gives CDR1 LGHDT, CDR2 YNNKEL (reference sequence). The length of the CDR3 is 15 residues. V trimming: 4 bases; J trimming: 4 bases; junction bases outside the gene matches: 9. CDR3 sequence reads: CASSPWTGWGYEQYF. As DNA, the CDR3 is TGTGCCAGCAGCCCCTGGACAGGGTGGGGATACGAGCAGTACTTC.

The chain uses TRBV6-1 and TRBJ2-3; the D gene could be TRBD1 or TRBD2 (5 bases each). The CDR3 extends over 13 amino acids. V was cut by 11 bases and J by 0 bases, with 12 bases left in between. Germline V gene data show CDR1 as MNHNS and CDR2 as SASEGT. The CDR3 loop is CACRDGSTDTQYF. In DNA, the CDR3 is TGTGCCTGCCGGGACGGAAGCACAGATACGCAGTATTTT.

This clone was counted many times. V is TRBV9 and J is TRBJ1-6; D uncertain. V lost 4 bases, J lost 7 bases, and 21 bases lay in between. The CDR3 is 17 residues long. Germline V gene sequence: CDR1 SGDLS, CDR2 YYNGEE. CDR3 sequence reads: CASSPQFLDGQNSPLHF. DNA of the CDR3: TGTGCCAGCAGCCCGCAATTCCTCGACGGCCAGAATTCACCCCTCCACTTT.

This clone was recorded at least ten times. The V gene is TRBV7-2, the J gene TRBJ2-7; 11 nucleotides agree with TRBD1. The CDR3 covers 13 residues. Germline CDR1 reads SGHTA; CDR2 reads FQGNSA. V dropped 5 bases and J dropped 7; count of bases not matched to a gene: 4. The CDR3 protein is CASSPGTGGEQYF. Here the CDR3 DNA reads TGTGCCAGCAGCCCCGGGACAGGGGGAGAGCAGTACTTC.

This clone came up many times. CDR3 nucleotide sequence: TGTGCCACCAGTGATCCCCTAGCGGGAGGGCTTCGGGGGGGTGAGCAGTTCTTC. It yields the protein CATSDPLAGGLRGGEQFF. The chain joins TRBV24-1 to TRBJ2-1; 12 bases line up with TRBD2. This CDR3 is built from 18 residues. CDR1 is KGHDR and CDR2 is SFDVKD in the germline V gene. V was pared by 3 bases and J by 9 bases, with 14 bases of the junction left unmatched.